This passage covers 17 T cell receptor beta chains from one sample sequenced in a study of T cell responses to AZD1222 COVID-19 vaccine. Only in-frame clones appear in the TCRdb table, and some are missing; sequencing was by immunoSEQ multiplex PCR. The sample shows over 150,000 clones, over 85% of them seen only once. Sequences were derived from peripheral blood, sampled 28 days after the second AZD1222 dose. Every receptor here comes from an adult who received the AZD1222 COVID-19 vaccine.

The rearrangement links TRBV5-1 to TRBJ1-4; no clear D gene. The CDR3 spans 14 residues. Trimming stripped 4 bases from V and 4 bases from J, with 11 bases between. Germline loops: CDR1 SGHRS, CDR2 YFSETQ. The CDR3 bases are TGCGCCAGCAGCCCTGGATCTTTTAATGAAAAACTGTTTTTT. This encodes CASSPGSFNEKLFF.

In this sample, this clone turned up once. The V call is TRBV7-9, the J call TRBJ1-5; TRBD1 matches at 10 bases. With V trimmed by 0 bases and J by 5 bases, 1 base remained unmatched. The CDR3 consists of 15 residues. The germline CDR1 and CDR2 sequences are SEHNR and FQNEAQ (reference sequence). The CDR3: CASSLAGQGYQPQHF. DNA of the CDR3: TGTGCCAGCAGCTTAGCGGGACAGGGGTATCAGCCCCAGCATTTT.

This clone has a count of ten or more. This chain connects TRBV25-1 to TRBJ1-1, with a possible D match to TRBD1 (5 bases). CDR3 length: 15 residues. Germline-derived CDR1 and CDR2 are MGHDK and SYGVNS. V lost 4 bases to trimming and J lost 2 bases, with 14 bases between them. CDR3 region: CASSGGVMGNTEAFF. The CDR3 coding sequence is TGTGCCAGCAGTGGAGGGGTCATGGGAAACACTGAAGCTTTCTTT. Combining the CDR3 with reference TRBV25-1 and TRBJ1-1 gives the whole variable domain EADIYQTPRYLVIGTGKKITLECSQTMGHDKMYWYQQDPGMELHLIHYSYGVNSTEKGDLSSESTVSRIRTEHFPLTLESARPSHTSQYLCASSGGVMGNTEAFFGQGTRLTVV.

This clone was seen once. V usage is TRBV6-2 or TRBV6-3 and J usage is TRBJ2-5; 15 bases are a match to TRBD2. Germline V gene data show CDR1 as MNHEY and CDR2 as SVGEGT. This CDR3 comprises 16 residues. V dropped 4 bases and J dropped 5; count of bases not matched to a gene: 5. CDR3 loop: CASSWGTSGGRETQYF. CDR3 DNA sequence: TGTGCCAGCAGTTGGGGGACTAGCGGGGGGCGTGAGACCCAGTACTTC.

V and J are TRBV18 and TRBJ1-2, with unresolved D. Trimming removed 2 bases at V and 5 bases at J, with 12 bases between. Germline V CDR1 and CDR2: KGHSH, LQKENI. This CDR3 contains 14 residues. For the CDR3, the DNA is TGTGCCAGCTCACCAGGCGGGCTGGGATATGGCTACACCTTC. Protein: CASSPGGLGYGYTF. Supplemented by reference TRBV18 and TRBJ1-2, the full variable domain reads NAGVMQNPRHLVRRRGQEARLRCSPMKGHSHVYWYRQLPEEGLKFMVYLQKENIIDESGMPKERFSAEFPKEGPSILRIQQVVRGDSAAYFCASSPGGLGYGYTFGSGTRLTVV.

The chain links TRBV7-9 to TRBJ2-1, with 9 bases matching TRBD1. Germline loops: CDR1 SEHNR, CDR2 FQNEAQ (reference sequence). The CDR3 has 15 amino acids. V shed 5 bases and J 7 bases; nucleotides not matched to a gene: 9. CDR3: CASSLLRDRVNEQFF. Here the CDR3 DNA reads TGTGCCAGCAGCCTCCTCCGGGACAGGGTAAATGAGCAGTTCTTC.

The rearrangement uses TRBV10-3 and TRBJ1-1, with D unresolved. The CDR3 loop spans 14 amino acids. Germline-derived CDR1 and CDR2 are ENHRY and SYGVKD. V gave up 11 bases and J gave up 1 base, with 17 bases separating them. As DNA, the CDR3 is TGTGCCGTAGGGTTGGGAGGCCAGAACACTGAAGCTTTCTTT. This gives the protein CAVGLGGQNTEAFF.

The genes are TRBV23-1 and TRBJ1-5; the match to TRBD1 covers 8 bases. TRBV23-1 is annotated as an ORF whose role is uncertain. This CDR3 has 15 residues. V trimming: 8 bases; J trimming: 7 bases; junction bases outside the gene matches: 13. CDR3 in DNA: TGCGCCAGCCTCTCGGACAGGGATGAGCGGCAGCCCCAGCATTTT. Translation: CASLSDRDERQPQHF.

J is TRBJ1-5 and V is TRBV2, with TRBD1 as a possible D gene (6 bases). Trimming took off 5 bases at V and 4 bases at J, with 9 bases between the two ends. Per germline, CDR1 SNHLY and CDR2 FYNNEI. There are 13 residues in the CDR3. This chain's CDR3 is CASSRGGNQPQHF. DNA of the CDR3: TGTGCCAGCAGTCGAGGGGGAAATCAGCCCCAGCATTTT.

The chain links TRBV2 to TRBJ1-2, with 10 bases aligning to TRBD1. The germline CDR1 and CDR2 sequences are SNHLY and FYNNEI. This CDR3 has 13 residues. V was pared by 6 bases and J by 8 bases, with 6 bases of the junction left unmatched. The CDR3 DNA is TGTGCCAGCAGCCCCGGGACAGGGGAAGGCTACACCTTC. Amino acid sequence: CASSPGTGEGYTF.

V usage is TRBV3-1 (or the pseudogene TRBV3-2) and J usage is TRBJ2-5; D remains unclear. Trimming took 5 bases from V and 1 from J, leaving 14 bases between them. CDR3 length: 15 residues. Looked up from germline, CDR1 is LGHDT and CDR2 is YNNKEL (reference sequence). The CDR3 spells CASSSHDRFQETQYF. The CDR3 DNA reads TGTGCCAGCAGCTCACATGACCGATTCCAAGAGACCCAGTACTTC.

V gene TRBV5-1 combines with J gene TRBJ2-7, with a tentative D call TRBD1 (6 bases). The CDR3 is made up of 13 amino acids. Germline-derived CDR1 and CDR2 are SGHRS and YFSETQ. V was cut by 7 bases and J by 0 bases, with 11 bases left in between. CDR3 bases: TGCGCCAGCTCTAGGACAGACTCCTACGAGCAGTACTTC. Translating gives CASSRTDSYEQYF.

The chain has TRBV7-2 and TRBJ2-3; 8 positions agree with TRBD1. The CDR3 contains 15 residues. J was trimmed by 5 bases and V by 5 bases; bases with no gene match: 9. Germline CDR1 SGHTA, CDR2 FQGNSA. The CDR3 region has the DNA TGTGCCAGCAGCCCAGGACAGGGCAGACAAGATACGCAGTATTTT. Protein product: CASSPGQGRQDTQYF.

The CDR3 sequence: CASSSSGGAGNEQFF. In DNA, the CDR3 is TGTGCCAGCAGCTCCAGCGGGGGGGCTGGGAATGAGCAGTTCTTC. The gene calls are TRBV2 and TRBJ2-1; the match to TRBD2 covers 10 bases. This CDR3 is built from 15 residues. The germline gives CDR1 SNHLY, CDR2 FYNNEI. V trimming: 6 bases; J trimming: 7 bases; junction bases outside the gene matches: 9.

The chain uses TRBV3-1 (or the pseudogene TRBV3-2) and TRBJ2-1; no reliable D call. CDR1 and CDR2 (germline): LGHDT, YNNKEL (reference sequence). The CDR3 contains 16 residues. V shed 1 base and J shed 5 bases, with 15 bases lying between them. The CDR3: CASSQVVAIPHNEQFF. CDR3 bases: TGTGCCAGCAGCCAAGTAGTAGCTATCCCCCACAATGAGCAGTTCTTC.

The chain is built from TRBV14 and TRBJ2-3; 9 bases align to TRBD2. Trimming cost V 3 bases and J 0 bases; bases outside gene matches: 7. Germline loops: CDR1 SGHDN, CDR2 FVKESK. The CDR3 length is 17 residues. The CDR3 protein is CASSHRGLAISTDTQYF. CDR3 coding DNA: TGTGCCAGCAGCCACCGGGGACTAGCCATTAGCACAGATACGCAGTATTTT.

On this clone itself: Other DNA sequences in this sample translate to the same CDR3. The rearrangement uses TRBV5-1 and TRBJ1-6; tentative D call: TRBD1 (5 bases). V was trimmed by 0 bases and J by 6 bases, leaving 7 bases between them. The length of the CDR3 is 14 residues. Germline V gives CDR1 SGHRS, CDR2 YFSETQ. DNA for the CDR3: TGCGCCAGCAGCTTGGGGCAGGGTAATTCACCCCTCCACTTT. Protein product: CASSLGQGNSPLHF.